This T cell receptor beta chain is from a study of control samples from healthy donors and cancer patients. The junction had 7 bases not matched to a gene; V was cut back by 2 bases and J by 1 base. The CDR3 totals 16 residues. Germline V gene sequence: CDR1 ENHRY, CDR2 SYGVKD. The protocol was immunoSEQ multiplex PCR, while the TCRdb copy is restricted to in-frame clones and leaves out a portion. In the table there are 170,000 or so clones, 94% of which are singletons. This clone was picked up one time. This sequence was found in a woman between 18 and 29 years old in good health. This chain links TRBV10-3 with TRBJ1-1; 7 bases are shared with TRBD1. Sample: blood. The DNA for the CDR3 is TGTGCCATCAGTGAGACAAGACAGGGAGCGAACACTGAAGCTTTCTTT. Translated, it gives CAISETRQGANTEAFF.